This T cell receptor (beta chain) was obtained from a study of blood T cell repertoires in COVID-19. Per the authors' pipeline: By means of reference gene primer amplification, nucleated cell counts were estimated. The repertoire was sequenced with immunoSEQ multiplex PCR; TCRdb's copy has only in-frame clones and lacks some. V and J calls and clone size are copied from that table; D and trimming were computed from the DNA. The profile covers some 350,000 clones, with around 87% appearing a single time and about 5% taken by the ten largest. The CDR3 totals 15 residues. Per germline, CDR1 LNHDA and CDR2 SQIVND (reference sequence). V was clipped by 9 bases and J by 10 bases, with 25 bases between them.

J is TRBJ2-1 and V is TRBV19; D is possibly TRBD2 (7 bases). Sequenced sample: PBMCs or T cells enriched from blood (not recorded which). This TCR derives from a woman in her twenties or thirties who had recovered from COVID-19. The CDR3 reads CASTTGGGAVSEQFF. The CDR3 DNA reads as TGTGCCAGCACTACAGGTGGGGGGGCCGTCAGCGAGCAGTTCTTC.